These 10 T cell receptor beta chains came from one sample sequenced in a study of shared clonotypes between healthy human individuals. Libraries were prepared by immunoSEQ multiplex PCR; TCRdb keeps only in-frame clonotypes and omits some of them. This table has about 2.3 million clones, over 85% appearing once. Sequencing was performed on naive CD4+ T cells from PBMCs. As for subset: CD45RA+ positively selected. The origin of the receptors is a man younger than 30 in good health. Some clones in this sample may be carry-over from other donors' samples.

This sequence joins TRBV28 and TRBJ2-5; weak D call: TRBD2 (5 bases). CDR1 MDHEN and CDR2 SYDVKM come from the germline V gene. CDR3 length: 13 amino acids. V lost 3 bases and J 5 bases, leaving 10 bases between the germline ends. The CDR3 nucleotides are TGTGCCAGCAGTTTTGGGAGTGTCGAGACCCAGTACTTC. It codes for CASSFGSVETQYF.

This chain connects TRBV9 to TRBJ2-2; D unresolved. The ends were cut back, 0 bases at V and 3 bases at J, with 6 bases in the middle. This CDR3 spans 14 amino acids. CDR1 is SGDLS, CDR2 YYNGEE, per germline. The CDR3 is CASSVVSHTGELFF. CDR3 sequence (DNA): TGTGCCAGCAGCGTAGTAAGCCACACCGGGGAGCTGTTTTTT.

The V call is TRBV27, the J call TRBJ2-1; D may be TRBD2 (6 bases). The CDR3 extends over 18 amino acids. Trimming pared 0 bases from V and 9 bases from J, leaving 24 bases between. Germline V lookup: CDR1 MNHEY, CDR2 SMNVEV (reference sequence). CDR3 sequence: CASSLSAGIDRGGGEQFF. The CDR3 bases are TGTGCCAGCAGTTTATCGGCGGGAATCGACCGCGGAGGCGGTGAGCAGTTCTTC.

This chain connects TRBV29-1 to TRBJ2-1; D is ambiguous. V was trimmed by 4 bases and J by 2 bases, leaving 12 bases between them. This CDR3 is built from 14 residues. Per the germline V gene, CDR1 is SQVTM and CDR2 is ANQGSEA. The CDR3 bases are TGCAGCGTTGTACGAGCGCAGACCTACAATGAGCAGTTCTTC. Amino acids: CSVVRAQTYNEQFF.

V usage is TRBV10-3 and J usage is TRBJ1-2; a possible D gene is TRBD1 (5 bases). This CDR3 spans 12 amino acids. The ends were cut back, 10 bases at V and 0 bases at J, with 9 bases in the middle. In germline, CDR1 is ENHRY, CDR2 SYGVKD. The CDR3 sequence: CASRQSNYGYTF. The CDR3 DNA reads as TGTGCCAGTCGACAGTCTAACTATGGCTACACCTTC.

The chain joins TRBV29-1 to TRBJ1-5; weak D call: TRBD1 (6 bases). CDR1 is SQVTM and CDR2 is ANQGSEA in the germline V gene. V was trimmed by 4 bases and J by 2 bases, leaving 12 bases between them. This CDR3 is 14 amino acids long. The CDR3: CSVVTGIGNQPQHF. The CDR3 DNA reads as TGCAGCGTTGTCACAGGGATCGGCAATCAGCCCCAGCATTTT.

The CDR3 coding sequence is TGTGCCAGCTCCCAAAGACAGGGGGAGTACCCTGAAGCTTTCTTT. It yields the protein CASSQRQGEYPEAFF. This chain links TRBV18 with TRBJ1-1; TRBD1 matches at 9 bases. Germline V gives CDR1 KGHSH, CDR2 LQKENI. Trimming took 6 bases from V and 6 from J; bases not matched to a gene: 11. The CDR3 spans 15 residues.

This clone was seen a few times. The rearrangement uses TRBV6-1 and TRBJ1-5; the D is unclear. V was cut by 3 bases and J by 5 bases, with 8 bases left in between. This CDR3 spans 13 amino acids. The germline gives CDR1 MNHNS, CDR2 SASEGT. The CDR3 loop reads CASSENRDQPQHF. The CDR3 DNA sequence: TGTGCCAGCAGTGAGAACAGAGATCAGCCCCAGCATTTT.

J is TRBJ2-7 and V is TRBV5-1; 7 bases match TRBD1. The V gene end was trimmed by 3 bases and the J gene end by 1 base; junction bases not matched to a gene: 7. The length of the CDR3 is 15 residues. The germline V gene has CDR1 SGHRS and CDR2 YFSETQ. CDR3 in DNA: TGCGCCAGCAGCTCGGGACAGCGCGATTCCTACGAGCAGTACTTC. Residues: CASSSGQRDSYEQYF.

This clone was seen a single time. The V gene is TRBV28, the J gene TRBJ1-2, with a weak D call TRBD1 (6 bases). Deletions cut 6 bases from V and 8 bases from J, with 25 bases between. This CDR3 has 16 residues. Germline V CDR1 and CDR2: MDHEN, SYDVKM. Here the CDR3 DNA reads TGTGCCAGCAGCTCCAATCCCCATGGGGGGGCGTCGGGCTACACCTTC. Encoded protein: CASSSNPHGGASGYTF.